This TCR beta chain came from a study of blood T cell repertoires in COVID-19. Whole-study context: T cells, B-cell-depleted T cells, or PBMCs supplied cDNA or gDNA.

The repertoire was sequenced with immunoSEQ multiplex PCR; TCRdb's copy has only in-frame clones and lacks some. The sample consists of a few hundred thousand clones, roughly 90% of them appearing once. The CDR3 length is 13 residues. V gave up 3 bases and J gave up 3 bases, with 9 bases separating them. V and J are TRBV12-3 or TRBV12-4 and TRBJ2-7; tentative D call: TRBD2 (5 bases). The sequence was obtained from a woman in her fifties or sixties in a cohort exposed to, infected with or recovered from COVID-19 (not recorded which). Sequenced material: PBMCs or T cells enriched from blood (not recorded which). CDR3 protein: CASSFTGLYEQYF. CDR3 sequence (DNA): TGTGCCAGCAGTTTTACCGGACTCTACGAGCAGTACTTC.